These 22 T cell receptor beta chains came from one sample sequenced in a study of blood T cell repertoires in COVID-19. TCRdb's table, derived via immunoSEQ multiplex PCR, lists solely in-frame clones and lacks some. The sample records over 200,000 clones, over 80% being singletons. Sample: peripheral blood. The receptor set was obtained from a man aged 40-50 years with acute or convalescent COVID-19.

This sequence joins TRBV4-2 and TRBJ1-1; weak D call: TRBD1 (6 bases). CDR1 and CDR2 from the germline V gene are LGHNA and YNFKEQ. The germline V and J ends were trimmed by 4 bases and 1 base, with 10 bases remaining between them. The CDR3 consists of 14 residues. In DNA form, the CDR3 reads TGTGCCAGCAGCCCAAGAGGGGGGAACACTGAAGCTTTCTTT. It encodes CASSPRGGNTEAFF.

The chain employs TRBV18 and TRBJ1-2; D unresolved. This CDR3 region has 13 residues. Trimming took off 0 bases at V and 8 bases at J, with 10 bases between the two ends. Germline V lookup: CDR1 KGHSH, CDR2 LQKENI. CDR3 nucleotide sequence: TGTGCCAGCTCACCACCGTCTAACCAAGGCTACACCTTC. It translates to CASSPPSNQGYTF.

The genes are TRBV10-3 and TRBJ2-5, with 13 nucleotides matching TRBD2. Trimming cost V 6 bases and J 5 bases; bases outside gene matches: 6. Germline V gene lookup returns CDR1 ENHRY and CDR2 SYGVKD. The CDR3 totals 15 residues. DNA of the CDR3: TGTGCCATCAGCGACCGGACTAGCGGGAGTGAGACCCAGTACTTC. Translation gives CAISDRTSGSETQYF.

The V and J genes are TRBV10-3 and TRBJ1-1, with TRBD1 matching over 9 bases. J was trimmed by 0 bases and V by 0 bases; bases with no gene match: 8. This CDR3 region has 18 residues. CDR1 and CDR2 (germline): ENHRY, SYGVKD. As DNA, the CDR3 is TGTGCCATCAGTGAGTCGGGTAACAGGGGGCGTGTGAACACTGAAGCTTTCTTT. This codes for CAISESGNRGRVNTEAFF.

This clone was observed many times. The rearrangement links TRBV24-1 to TRBJ2-1, with D possibly being TRBD2 (6 bases). The germline V gene has CDR1 KGHDR and CDR2 SFDVKD. The CDR3 has 15 residues. V shed 5 bases and J shed 6 bases, with 16 bases lying between them. CDR3 DNA: TGTGCCACCAGTGGAGGTAGCGGAGCACTCAATGAGCAGTTCTTC. Its translation is CATSGGSGALNEQFF.

The chain joins TRBV6-5 to TRBJ1-5; D call uncertain. With 0 bases removed from V and 4 bases from J, the gap between germline ends came to 10 bases. Germline V gives CDR1 MNHEY, CDR2 SVGAGI. The CDR3 is made up of 15 amino acids. CDR3: CASSYSGGGNQPQHF. The CDR3 nucleotides read TGTGCCAGCAGTTACTCGGGTGGAGGGAATCAGCCCCAGCATTTT.

The chain employs TRBV27 and TRBJ1-4; 7 bases align to TRBD1. CDR1 and CDR2 from the germline V gene are MNHEY and SMNVEV (reference sequence). With V trimmed by 5 bases and J by 10 bases, 16 bases remained unmatched. The CDR3 extends over 16 amino acids. CDR3: CASSPLPTGDGRKLFF. CDR3 sequence (DNA): TGTGCCAGCAGTCCCTTGCCCACAGGGGATGGGAGAAAACTGTTTTTT.

This chain links TRBV29-1 with TRBJ2-1, with 8 bases lining up with TRBD2. Germline loops: CDR1 SQVTM, CDR2 ANQGSEA. With V trimmed by 7 bases and J by 6 bases, 5 bases remained unmatched. This CDR3 region has 12 residues. CDR3 DNA: TGCAGCGGGAGCGGGAGTCGCAATGAGCAGTTCTTC. It is translated as CSGSGSRNEQFF.

The chain couples TRBV10-3 to TRBJ1-1; perhaps TRBD1 as D (5 bases). The germline V gene encodes CDR1 ENHRY and CDR2 SYGVKD. This CDR3 contains 14 residues. V lost 1 base, J lost 8 bases, and 14 bases lay in between. CDR3 in amino acids: CAISEFTNPGEAFF. CDR3 sequence (DNA): TGTGCCATCAGTGAGTTCACTAACCCAGGGGAAGCTTTCTTT.

The chain links TRBV6-5 to TRBJ2-1; TRBD1 aligns across 10 bases. J lost 5 bases, V lost 10 bases, and 8 bases had no gene match. CDR1 is MNHEY, CDR2 SVGAGI, per germline. The CDR3 length is 14 residues. CDR3 nucleotides: TGTGCCATCGATACCGGGACAGGGGACAATGAGCAGTTCTTC. The encoded protein is CAIDTGTGDNEQFF.

The CDR3 sequence is CASRYGDSDLGYTF. The DNA for the CDR3 is TGTGCCAGCAGGTATGGAGACAGCGATCTTGGCTACACCTTC. This chain joins TRBV6-5 and TRBJ1-2, with TRBD1 as a possible D gene (5 bases). The CDR3 length is 14 residues. Trimming left V 6 bases short and J 7 bases short, with 18 bases between. From germline, CDR1 is MNHEY and CDR2 SVGAGI.

The rearrangement links TRBV18 to TRBJ1-5, with D perhaps matching TRBD1 (5 bases). V gave up 6 bases and J gave up 9 bases, with 21 bases separating them. CDR1 is KGHSH and CDR2 is LQKENI in the germline V gene. This CDR3 is 15 amino acids long. The DNA for the CDR3 is TGTGCCAGCTCCCCCTCGGGGGAGAGTACTCGGCCCCAGCATTTT. It yields the protein CASSPSGESTRPQHF.

The chain employs TRBV5-1 and TRBJ2-7; 8 bases line up with TRBD2. This CDR3 region has 14 residues. CDR1 SGHRS and CDR2 YFSETQ come from the germline V gene. After removal of 2 bases from V and 4 bases from J, the junction contained 5 bases not matched to a gene. The CDR3 DNA follows: TGCGCCAGCAGCTTCAGGACTAGCACGTACGAGCAGTACTTC. Protein sequence: CASSFRTSTYEQYF.

The genes are TRBV24-1 and TRBJ2-3; D possibly corresponds to TRBD2 (6 bases). This CDR3 has 17 amino acids. Per the germline V gene, CDR1 is KGHDR and CDR2 is SFDVKD. V lost 3 bases and J 2 bases, leaving 17 bases between the germline ends. CDR3 bases: TGTGCCACCAGTGATCCGGGAGTGAACGGAAACACAGATACGCAGTATTTT. It specifies CATSDPGVNGNTDTQYF.

The J gene is TRBJ2-1, the V gene TRBV29-1; TRBD2 matches 12 bases. The trim removed 1 base at V and 3 bases at J, leaving 10 bases unmatched. CDR3 length: 18 amino acids. Germline V CDR1 and CDR2: SQVTM, ANQGSEA. In DNA form, the CDR3 reads TGCAGCGTTGAAGGGACTAGCGGGATCGGGAGGGTCTACAATGAGCAGTTCTTC. Translation: CSVEGTSGIGRVYNEQFF.

This sequence joins TRBV6-2 or TRBV6-3 and TRBJ2-7, with TRBD2 matching over 9 bases. There are 15 residues in the CDR3. Looked up from germline, CDR1 is MNHEY and CDR2 is SVGEGT. Germline trimming cut 2 bases from V and 4 bases from J; bases unmatched to any gene: 6. The DNA for the CDR3 is TGTGCCAGCAGTTACGGGGGACTAGCAGCTTACGAGCAGTACTTC. Protein sequence: CASSYGGLAAYEQYF.

The gene calls are TRBV2 and TRBJ2-7; 9 bases are shared with TRBD1. The CDR3 runs to 15 residues. Trimming removed 4 bases from V and 4 bases from J; junction bases left unmatched: 8. CDR1 and CDR2 (germline): SNHLY, FYNNEI. CDR3 protein: CASSGPGQGGYEQYF. Written as DNA, the CDR3 is TGTGCCAGCAGTGGACCGGGACAGGGTGGGTACGAGCAGTACTTC. The full variable domain, completed using reference TRBV2 and TRBJ2-7, is EPEVTQTPSHQVTQMGQEVILRCVPISNHLYFYWYRQILGQKVEFLVSFYNNEISEKSEIFDDQFSVERPDGSNFTLKIRSTKLEDSAMYFCASSGPGQGGYEQYFGPGTRLTVT.

This chain's CDR3 is CASTASAGSGYGYTF. CDR3 coding DNA: TGCGCCAGCACCGCGTCGGCCGGGAGCGGCTATGGCTACACCTTC. This chain uses TRBV5-1 with TRBJ1-2; D is ambiguous. The V end lost 6 bases, the J end lost 4 bases, and 19 bases lay between the germline ends. Germline V gene sequence: CDR1 SGHRS, CDR2 YFSETQ. The CDR3 covers 15 residues.

The J gene is TRBJ1-1, the V gene TRBV7-9; TRBD1 might be the D (5 bases). Trimming took 7 bases from V and 4 from J, leaving 13 bases between them. The CDR3 has 13 residues. The V gene's germline CDR1 is SEHNR and CDR2 FQNEAQ (reference sequence). In DNA, the CDR3 is TGTGCCAGCACCCAGGGTGGGGTCACTGAAGCTTTCTTT. Translation gives CASTQGGVTEAFF.

The gene calls are TRBV11-2 and TRBJ2-7; D is unclear. The assigned J gene may be wrong: the sequence end matches TRBJ2-5 better. CDR3 length: 15 amino acids. Per germline, CDR1 SGHAT and CDR2 FQNNGV. As DNA, the CDR3 is TGTGCCAGCAGCTTAGATCGGCGCCAGTCGGAGACCCAGTACTTC. Its protein is CASSLDRRQSETQYF.

The chain is built from TRBV10-2 and TRBJ1-3; 7 nucleotides match TRBD1. This CDR3 region has 14 residues. V dropped 4 bases and J dropped 3; count of bases not matched to a gene: 3. Germline loops: CDR1 WSHSY, CDR2 SAAADI. The CDR3 spells CASSAGGFGNTIYF. DNA of the CDR3: TGCGCCAGCAGTGCAGGGGGTTTTGGAAACACCATATATTTT.

This chain joins TRBV19 and TRBJ2-1; 10 bases fit TRBD2. Germline V CDR1 and CDR2: LNHDA, SQIVND (reference sequence). This CDR3 has 15 amino acids. The trim removed 6 bases at V and 6 bases at J, leaving 8 bases unmatched. For the CDR3, the DNA is TGTGCCAGTAGCCTCTTAGCGGGAGGCTTCAATGAGCAGTTCTTC. It encodes CASSLLAGGFNEQFF.